Listed below are T cell receptor beta chains from one sample, sequenced in a study of shared clonotypes between healthy human individuals. This table comes from immunoSEQ multiplex PCR, and its TCRdb copy is limited to in-frame clones, with some not included. The top ten clones hold 0.14% of a sample with 2 million to 3 million clones, just over 90% of them seen once. Material: naive CD4+ T cells sorted from blood. The receptors shown here come from a young man in good health. CDR3s include the opening cysteine and the closing phenylalanine or tryptophan. Each record gives: clone size, J gene, CDR3 length, V gene, D gene, CDR3 DNA, CDR3 protein. The D gene is left open where the match is weak. For some rows the clone size is stated as once, few or many, or as a class when expanded; others skip it.

>.|TRBJ1-2|13|TRBV7-2|.
TGTGCCAGCAGCTCCCTTGCGGCCTATGGCTACACCTTC
CASSSLAAYGYTF
>once|TRBJ1-2|12|TRBV6-5|.
TGTGCCAGCAGTAATGGGGAGAGAGGCTACACCTTC
CASSNGERGYTF
>.|TRBJ2-7|14|TRBV6-5|TRBD1
TGTGCCAGCAGTTGGGGGACAGGGGGCGGGGAGCAGTACTTC
CASSWGTGGGEQYF
>.|TRBJ2-7|14|TRBV6-6|.
TGTGCCAGCACTCTTGGACAGGCTGCGGGGGAGCAGTACTTC
CASTLGQAAGEQYF
>.|TRBJ2-1|17|TRBV7-6|.
TGTGCCAGCAGCTTAGGACCGGGAGTAACCACCTACAATGAGCAGTTCTTC
CASSLGPGVTTYNEQFF
>.|TRBJ1-5|15|TRBV6-5|.
TGTGCCAGCAGACCTCACGGGGAGGGCAATCAGCCCCAGCATTTT
CASRPHGEGNQPQHF
>.|TRBJ2-3|19|TRBV4-3|TRBD2
TGCGCCAGCAGCCAACTGCCTGTACTAGCGGGAGGGACCACAGATACGCAGTATTTT
CASSQLPVLAGGTTDTQYF
>.|TRBJ2-2|11|TRBV10-2|.
TGCGCCACACAGAACACCGGGGAGCTGTTTTTT
CATQNTGELFF
>.|TRBJ2-3|15|TRBV5-4|.
TGTGCCAGCAGGGAAGGACAGATTAGCACAGATACGCAGTATTTT
CASREGQISTDTQYF
>few|TRBJ1-1|13|TRBV30|TRBD1
TGTGCCCAAGACAGGGGCATGAACACTGAAGCTTTCTTT
CAQDRGMNTEAFF
>.|TRBJ2-2|19|TRBV12-5|TRBD2
TGTGCTAGTGGTTTGGTCAGGACTAGCGGGAGTTCGAACACCGGGGAGCTGTTTTTT
CASGLVRTSGSSNTGELFF
>once|TRBJ1-2|13|TRBV10-3|.
TGTGCCATCAGTGAGATACAAGGCTATGGCTACACCTTC
CAISEIQGYGYTF
>.|TRBJ1-1|13|TRBV7-9|.
TGTGCCAGCAGCAAGAACGGGAACACTGAAGCTTTCTTT
CASSKNGNTEAFF
>.|TRBJ2-7|13|TRBV29-1|.
TGCAGCGTTGTCACAGGGTTGAATAGCGAGCAGTACTTC
CSVVTGLNSEQYF
>.|TRBJ2-2|17|TRBV2|TRBD1
TGTGCCAGCAGATTCCGGGACAGCTCTGGGGCCACCGGGGAGCTGTTTTTT
CASRFRDSSGATGELFF
>few|TRBJ1-1|13|TRBV7-8|.
TGTGCCAGCAGCATAACAGAGAACACTGAAGCTTTCTTT
CASSITENTEAFF
>.|TRBJ2-1|15|TRBV2|TRBD2
TGTGCCAGCAGGGCCCTAGCGGGGGCCTACAATGAGCAGTTCTTC
CASRALAGAYNEQFF
>.|TRBJ2-5|13|TRBV7-2|.
TGTGCCAGCAGCTTAGGGCAGCGGGAGACCCAGTACTTC
CASSLGQRETQYF
>.|TRBJ2-5|15|TRBV27|.
TGTGCCAGCAGTTTGGAAAGGGCAGGGAAAGGGACCCAGTACTTC
CASSLERAGKGTQYF
>.|TRBJ2-4|15|TRBV27|TRBD1
TGTGCCAGCAGCTTGACCGGGACAGGGAGAAACATTCAGTACTTC
CASSLTGTGRNIQYF
>.|TRBJ2-7|15|TRBV6-6|TRBD2
TGTGCCAGCAGTTACAAGGGGACTAGCGACGGGGAGCAGTACTTC
CASSYKGTSDGEQYF
>once|TRBJ1-1|16|TRBV2|.
TGTGCCAGCAGTCATTCATTATTAACAGGGAACACTGAAGCTTTCTTT
CASSHSLLTGNTEAFF
>.|TRBJ2-7|16|TRBV7-9|.
TGTGCCAGCAGCTTAGGTAGACAGGCCAACTCCTACGAGCAGTACTTC
CASSLGRQANSYEQYF
>.|TRBJ1-4|17|TRBV6-1|.
TGTGCCAGCAGTGAAGGTTCGAACTTAATCTGGAATGAAAAACTGTTTTTT
CASSEGSNLIWNEKLFF
>.|TRBJ2-3|16|TRBV18|TRBD2
TGTGCCAGCTCACCTCTAGCGGGAGAGCTTACCGATACGCAGTATTTT
CASSPLAGELTDTQYF
>once|TRBJ1-2|16|TRBV19|TRBD1
TGTGCCAGTAGTATAGTAAGCTGGACAGGGCCCTATGGCTACACCTTC
CASSIVSWTGPYGYTF
>.|TRBJ2-4|16|TRBV12-2|.
TGTGCAAGTCGCAACGGGACTAGCGGAGCCAAAAACATTCAGTACTTC
CASRNGTSGAKNIQYF
>.|TRBJ1-2|13|TRBV10-1|.
TGCGCCAGCAGTGGCCAGAGGGTAGGTGGCTACACCTTC
CASSGQRVGGYTF
>once|TRBJ2-3|11|TRBV28|.
TGTGCCAGCAGTTACGGGTTTACGCAGTATTTT
CASSYGFTQYF
>.|TRBJ1-1|13|TRBV27|TRBD1
TGTGCCAGTAAACAGGGGGCGGTAACTGAAGCTTTCTTT
CASKQGAVTEAFF
>once|TRBJ1-3|14|TRBV2|.
TGTGCCAGCCGGACAGACTTCAATGGAAACACCATATATTTT
CASRTDFNGNTIYF
>.|TRBJ1-5|15|TRBV28|.
TGTGCCAGCAGTCCTATACCTGTGAGCAATCAGCCCCAGCATTTT
CASSPIPVSNQPQHF
>.|TRBJ2-1|14|TRBV30|TRBD2
TGTGCCTGGAGTGTAACCCTAGCGGGTAAGGAGCAGTTCTTC
CAWSVTLAGKEQFF
>.|TRBJ2-7|13|TRBV19|.
TGTGCCAGTAGTATCCGAAGGGACGGCGAGCAGTACTTC
CASSIRRDGEQYF
>.|TRBJ2-1|15|TRBV6-5|TRBD2
TGTGCCAGCAGCAGACTAGCGACCAATTACAATGAGCAGTTCTTC
CASSRLATNYNEQFF
>.|TRBJ1-6|16|TRBV11-2|.
TGTGCCAGCAGCCATGGGGGGGAAACATGGGATTCACCCCTCCACTTT
CASSHGGETWDSPLHF
>.|TRBJ2-5|13|TRBV5-4|.
TGTGCCAGCAGCTCCGGACTATCCGAGACCCAGTACTTC
CASSSGLSETQYF
>.|TRBJ1-3|15|TRBV2|.
TGTGCCAGCAGTGAAGCGGAGGGAGATGGAAACACCATATATTTT
CASSEAEGDGNTIYF
>.|TRBJ2-3|20|TRBV11-3|TRBD2
TGTGCCAGCAGCCTCGGAAGTGCCTCTGGGACTAGCGGAAGCACAGATACGCAGTATTTT
CASSLGSASGTSGSTDTQYF
>.|TRBJ2-3|11|TRBV20-1|.
TGCAGTGCCACCACTCCAGATACGCAGTATTTT
CSATTPDTQYF